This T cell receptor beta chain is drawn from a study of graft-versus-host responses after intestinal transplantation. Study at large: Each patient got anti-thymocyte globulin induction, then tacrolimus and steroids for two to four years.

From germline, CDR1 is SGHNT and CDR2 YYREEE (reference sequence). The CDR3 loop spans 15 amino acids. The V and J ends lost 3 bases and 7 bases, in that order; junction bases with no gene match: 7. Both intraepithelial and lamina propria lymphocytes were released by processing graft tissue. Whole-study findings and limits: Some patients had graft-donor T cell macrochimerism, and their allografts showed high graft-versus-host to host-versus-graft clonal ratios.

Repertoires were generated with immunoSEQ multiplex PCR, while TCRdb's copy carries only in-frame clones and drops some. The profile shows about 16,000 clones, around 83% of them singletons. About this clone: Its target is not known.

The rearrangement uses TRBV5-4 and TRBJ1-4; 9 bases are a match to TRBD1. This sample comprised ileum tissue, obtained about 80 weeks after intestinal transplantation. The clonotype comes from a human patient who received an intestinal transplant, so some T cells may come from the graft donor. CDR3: CASSYQQGAGEKLFF. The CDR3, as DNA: TGTGCCAGCAGCTACCAACAGGGGGCAGGTGAAAAACTGTTTTTT.